This T cell receptor beta chain was documented in a study of control samples from healthy donors and cancer patients. Trimming shortened V by 8 bases and J by 2 bases, and 16 bases separated the two germline ends. The CDR3 is 14 residues long. Germline CDR1 and CDR2: MNHEY and SMNVEV (reference sequence). Only in-frame clones appear in the TCRdb table, and some are missing; sequencing was by immunoSEQ multiplex PCR. The sample yields 100,000 to 150,000 clones, roughly 92% seen once. This rearrangement joins TRBV27 to TRBJ2-7; D is unclear. This clonotype was obtained from a man between 18 and 35 years old in good health. The sequencing sample was made of blood. The CDR3 sequence is CASRPRTETYEQYF. Here the CDR3 DNA reads TGTGCCAGCCGACCGAGGACGGAAACCTACGAGCAGTACTTC.